The 14 T cell receptor beta chains below all came from one sample that was sequenced in a study. Tregs were sorted as CD4+CD25+CD127-/low cells. Adaptor-ligated barcode primers were used to amplify TRBV12-4/TRBJ1-2 clonotypes. MiXCR, run by TCRdb on the multiplex PCR reads, gives a single entry per CDR3 protein. The sample lists around 190 distinct CDR3 sequences, around 8.9% occurring once. The sample was tumor-infiltrating Tregs sorted from the breast tumor. The source is a female donor with breast cancer.

In its sample, this clonotype ranks as hyperexpanded. The chain recombines TRBV12-3 or TRBV12-4 with TRBJ1-2; D is possibly TRBD1 (6 bases). V lost 6 bases, J lost 3 bases, and 8 bases lay in between. The CDR3 is 12 amino acids. This CDR3 reads CASRRQDYGYTF. Written as DNA, the CDR3 is TGTGCCAGCAGGAGACAGGACTATGGCTACACCTTC.

With respect to this clonotype: A junction boundary mismatches the germline segment, possibly from a read error. The rearrangement joins TRBV12-3 or TRBV12-4 to TRBJ1-2, with D uncertain. The CDR3 extends over 11 amino acids. Written as DNA, the CDR3 is TGTGCCGGCAGCTGGGGTCACGGCTACACCTTC. Translation gives CAGSWGHGYTF.

This clonotype is large (0.1 to 1%) in the sample. The gene calls are TRBV12-3 or TRBV12-4 and TRBJ1-2; 9 nucleotides match TRBD1. This CDR3 region has 13 residues. The V segment lost 5 bases and the J segment 8 bases; nucleotides outside the gene matches: 6. CDR3 protein: CASSPGTGTGYTF. As DNA, the CDR3 is TGTGCCAGCAGTCCCGGGACAGGGACCGGCTACACCTTC.

In the case of this clonotype: This could be a read error, since a much larger clone is one nucleotide away. This chain connects TRBV12-3 or TRBV12-4 to TRBJ1-2; D perhaps matches TRBD1 (6 bases). The CDR3 sequence is 16 residues long. CDR3 region: CASSQDRSGANCGYTF. The CDR3 DNA follows: TGTGCCAGCAGTCAGGACAGAAGTGGAGCTAACTGTGGCTACACCTTC.

Judged by abundance, this clonotype is hyperexpanded. The chain joins TRBV12-3 or TRBV12-4 to TRBJ1-2, with unresolved D. Trimming left V 2 bases short and J 2 bases short, with 9 bases between. The CDR3 sequence is 14 residues long. CDR3 in amino acids: CASSLLQLNYGYTF. As DNA, the CDR3 is TGTGCCAGCAGTTTACTGCAGTTGAACTATGGCTACACCTTC.

The rearrangement links TRBV12-3 or TRBV12-4 to TRBJ1-2, with a tentative D call TRBD1 (6 bases). This CDR3 is 14 amino acids long. Trimming removed 4 bases from V and 1 base from J, with 10 bases in between. This chain's CDR3 is CASSSTGINYGYTF. The CDR3 DNA reads TGTGCCAGCAGTTCTACAGGGATTAACTATGGCTACACCTTC.

This clonotype was detected a few times. The chain is built from TRBV12-3 or TRBV12-4 and TRBJ1-2, with no clear D. The germline V and J ends were trimmed by 4 bases and 3 bases, with 9 bases remaining between them. The CDR3 spans 13 residues. The CDR3 here is CASSSGRYYGYTF. The CDR3 region has the DNA TGTGCCAGCAGTTCTGGTCGGTACTATGGCTACACCTTC.

Judged by abundance, this clonotype is large. This sequence joins TRBV12-3 or TRBV12-4 and TRBJ1-2; D is perhaps TRBD1 (6 bases). The V end was cut by 6 bases, the J end by 4 bases, with 12 bases between. The CDR3 length is 13 residues. The CDR3 DNA reads TGTGCCAGCAGCCGACAGGAAAGCTATGGCTACACCTTC. This encodes CASSRQESYGYTF.

Judged by abundance, this clonotype is large. The chain has TRBV12-3 or TRBV12-4 and TRBJ1-2; no clear D gene. This CDR3 comprises 14 residues. V was cut by 3 bases and J by 0 bases, with 8 bases left in between. CDR3 nucleotides: TGTGCCAGCAGTTTGTCAGATACTAACTATGGCTACACCTTC. Protein product: CASSLSDTNYGYTF.

This clonotype ranks as large. The chain carries TRBV12-3 or TRBV12-4 and TRBJ1-2, with D perhaps matching TRBD1 (6 bases). Trimming pared 4 bases from V and 4 bases from J, leaving 10 bases between. This CDR3 has 13 residues. Here the CDR3 reads CASSSGTTYGYTF. DNA of the CDR3: TGTGCCAGCAGTTCCGGGACAACCTATGGCTACACCTTC.

In its sample, this clonotype ranks as large (0.1 to 1%). This chain uses TRBV12-3 or TRBV12-4 with TRBJ1-2; D is unclear. V shed 6 bases and J shed 2 bases, with 7 bases lying between them. CDR3 length: 12 residues. This CDR3 reads CASSRMNYGYTF. DNA of the CDR3: TGTGCCAGCAGCCGTATGAACTATGGCTACACCTTC.

This clonotype is medium-sized within its sample. This rearrangement joins TRBV12-3 or TRBV12-4 to TRBJ1-2; D gene ambiguous. The CDR3 extends over 11 amino acids. Trimming left V 6 bases short and J 3 bases short, with 5 bases between. DNA for the CDR3: TGTGCCAGCAGAACAGACTATGGCTACACCTTC. This codes for CASRTDYGYTF.

In this sample, this clonotype is medium-sized (0.01 to 0.1%). In DNA, the CDR3 is TGTGCCAGCAGTTTGGACAAGGACTATGGCTACACCTTC. Translation: CASSLDKDYGYTF. This chain connects TRBV12-3 or TRBV12-4 to TRBJ1-2; D possibly corresponds to TRBD1 (5 bases). CDR3 length equals 13 residues. Trimming took off 3 bases at V and 3 bases at J, with 8 bases between the two ends.

Judged by abundance, this clonotype is large. This chain connects TRBV12-3 or TRBV12-4 to TRBJ1-2, with 8 bases lining up with TRBD1. V was clipped by 5 bases and J by 7 bases; unmatched bases: 9. The CDR3 spans 14 residues. CDR3 coding DNA: TGTGCCAGCAGTACCCAGTGGACAGGGTCTGGCTACACCTTC. Protein product: CASSTQWTGSGYTF.